This entry is about one T cell receptor (beta chain). The target antigen is unknown. The sample is drawn from a study of vaccination and CD4 T cells after COVID-19. Study context: Drawing of post-COVID samples took place a median around 100 days after diagnosis (range 35 to 161). Stimulation of cells relied on overlapping spike peptides derived from SARS-CoV-2, HCoV-NL63, HCoV-OC43 and HCoV-229E.

Sequence data for DNA of cultured CD4+ T cells were generated by the Oncomine TCR Beta short-read assay. From the PCR reads, TCRdb called clonotypes with MiXCR, one entry per CDR3 protein. The sample lists over 20,000 distinct CDR3 sequences; 38% were seen once. Study observations and caveats: Spike mono-reactive status applied to 304 of 307 vaccine-specific clones in convalescent patients.

This CDR3 is 11 amino acids long. V lost 1 base, J lost 8 bases, and 8 bases lay in between. Germline lookup yields CDR1 GTSNPN and CDR2 SVGIG (reference sequence). Indicated treatment: approximately 9-day PBMC culture with coronavirus spike peptide pools or control peptides (ViraFEST assay). V gene TRBV30 combines with J gene TRBJ1-1, with D perhaps TRBD1 (5 bases). This TCR was recovered from a human donor who received a COVID-19 vaccine. The source was CD4+ T cells from blood, cultured in vitro, collected before SARS-CoV-2 vaccination. CDR3 coding DNA: TGTGCCTGGAGTGACCGGGGGGAAGCTTTCTTT. Translation: CAWSDRGEAFF.